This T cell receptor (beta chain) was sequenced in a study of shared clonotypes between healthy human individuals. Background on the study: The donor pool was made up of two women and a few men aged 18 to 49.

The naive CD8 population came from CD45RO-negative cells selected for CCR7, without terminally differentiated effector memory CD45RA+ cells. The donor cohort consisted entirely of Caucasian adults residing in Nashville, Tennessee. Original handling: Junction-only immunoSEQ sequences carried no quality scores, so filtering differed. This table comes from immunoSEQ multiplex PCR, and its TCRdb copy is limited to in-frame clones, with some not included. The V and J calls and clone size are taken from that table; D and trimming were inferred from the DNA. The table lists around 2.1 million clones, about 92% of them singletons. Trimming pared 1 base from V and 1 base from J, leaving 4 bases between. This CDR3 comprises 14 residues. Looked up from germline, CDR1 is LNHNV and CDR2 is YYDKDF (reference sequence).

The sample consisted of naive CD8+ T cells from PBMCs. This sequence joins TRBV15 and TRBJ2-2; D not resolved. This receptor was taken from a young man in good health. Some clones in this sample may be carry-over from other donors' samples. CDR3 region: CATSRVGNTGELFF. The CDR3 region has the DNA TGTGCCACCAGCAGAGTCGGGAACACCGGGGAGCTGTTTTTT.